The present T cell receptor (beta chain) was sequenced within a study of T cells expressing NK-cell markers. Following a re-call of the 5' RACE reads, TCRdb has one entry per CDR3 protein and lacks DNA. The sample holds roughly 150,000 distinct CDR3 sequences. This CDR3 spans 12 amino acids. CDR1 and CDR2 from the germline V gene are SGHRS and YFSETQ. Input material: blood T cells: a sorted CD56 or NKG2C T cell subset, CD4+ or CD8+ T cells, or bulk PBMC T cells (not recorded which). This chain uses TRBV5-1 with TRBJ2-1; the D call of TRBD1 rests on TCRdb alone, since no DNA is present to check it. This TCR was sampled from a man aged 18-75 years in good health. The chain's CDR3 is CASRGGVNEQFF.